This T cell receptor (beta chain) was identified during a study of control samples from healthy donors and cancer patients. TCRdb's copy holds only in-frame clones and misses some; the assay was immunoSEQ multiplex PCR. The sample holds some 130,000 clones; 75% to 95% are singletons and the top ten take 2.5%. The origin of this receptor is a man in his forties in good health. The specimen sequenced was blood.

CDR3 loop: CASSQGRTNTGELFF. The DNA of the CDR3 is TGTGCCAGCTCACAGGGGCGTACGAACACCGGGGAGCTGTTTTTT. The rearrangement uses TRBV2 and TRBJ2-2; 7 nucleotides line up with TRBD1. With V trimmed by 8 bases and J by 0 bases, 6 bases remained unmatched. Germline CDR1 SNHLY, CDR2 FYNNEI. The CDR3 contains 15 residues.